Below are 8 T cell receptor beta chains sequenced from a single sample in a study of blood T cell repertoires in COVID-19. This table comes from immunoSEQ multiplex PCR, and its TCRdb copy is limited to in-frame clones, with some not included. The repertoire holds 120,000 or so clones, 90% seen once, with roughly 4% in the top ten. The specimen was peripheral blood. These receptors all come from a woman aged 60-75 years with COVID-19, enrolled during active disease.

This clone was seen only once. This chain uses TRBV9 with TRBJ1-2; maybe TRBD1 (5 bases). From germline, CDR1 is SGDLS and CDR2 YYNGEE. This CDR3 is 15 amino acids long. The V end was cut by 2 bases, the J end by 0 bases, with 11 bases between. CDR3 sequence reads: CASSVSGGANYGYTF. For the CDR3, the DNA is TGTGCCAGCAGCGTCAGCGGGGGAGCTAACTATGGCTACACCTTC. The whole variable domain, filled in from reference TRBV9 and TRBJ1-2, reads DSGVTQTPKHLITATGQRVTLRCSPRSGDLSVYWYQQSLDQGLQFLIQYYNGEERAKGNILERFSAQQFPDLHSELNLSSLELGDSALYFCASSVSGGANYGYTFGSGTRLTVV.

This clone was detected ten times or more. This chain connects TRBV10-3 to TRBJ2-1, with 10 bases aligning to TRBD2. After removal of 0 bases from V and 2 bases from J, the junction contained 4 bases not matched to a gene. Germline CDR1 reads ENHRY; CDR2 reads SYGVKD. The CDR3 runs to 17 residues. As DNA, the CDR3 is TGTGCCATCAGTGAGTCGTTTCTAGCGGGGGCCTACAATGAGCAGTTCTTC. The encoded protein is CAISESFLAGAYNEQFF.

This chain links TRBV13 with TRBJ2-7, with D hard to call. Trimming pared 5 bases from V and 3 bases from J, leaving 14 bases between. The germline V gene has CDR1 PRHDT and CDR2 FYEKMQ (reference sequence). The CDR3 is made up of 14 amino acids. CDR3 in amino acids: CASSPPHSSYEQYF. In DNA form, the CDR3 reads TGTGCCAGCAGCCCCCCCCACTCTAGCTACGAGCAGTACTTC.

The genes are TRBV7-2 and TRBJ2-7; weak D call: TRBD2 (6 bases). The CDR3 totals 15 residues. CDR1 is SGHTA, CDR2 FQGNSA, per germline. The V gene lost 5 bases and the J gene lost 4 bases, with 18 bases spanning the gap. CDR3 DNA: TGTGCCAGCAGCCCTTGGGGACCGAGCGGGTACGAGCAGTACTTC. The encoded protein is CASSPWGPSGYEQYF. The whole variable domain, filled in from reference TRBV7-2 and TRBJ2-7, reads GAGVSQSPSNKVTEKGKDVELRCDPISGHTALYWYRQSLGQGLEFLIYFQGNSAPDKSGLPSDRFSAERTGGSVSTLTIQRTQQEDSAVYLCASSPWGPSGYEQYFGPGTRLTVT.

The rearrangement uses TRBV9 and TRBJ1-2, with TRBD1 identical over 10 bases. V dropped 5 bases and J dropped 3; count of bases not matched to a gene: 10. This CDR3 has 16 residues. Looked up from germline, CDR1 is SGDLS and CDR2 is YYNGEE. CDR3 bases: TGTGCCAGCAGAACCCGGCAGACAGGGGGCGACTATGGCTACACCTTC. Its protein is CASRTRQTGGDYGYTF.

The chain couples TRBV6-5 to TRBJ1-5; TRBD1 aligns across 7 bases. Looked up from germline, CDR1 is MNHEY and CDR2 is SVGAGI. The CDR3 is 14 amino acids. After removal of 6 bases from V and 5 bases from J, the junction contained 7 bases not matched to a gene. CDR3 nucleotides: TGTGCCAGCAGCCAGACAGGGATCGATCAGCCCCAGCATTTT. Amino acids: CASSQTGIDQPQHF.

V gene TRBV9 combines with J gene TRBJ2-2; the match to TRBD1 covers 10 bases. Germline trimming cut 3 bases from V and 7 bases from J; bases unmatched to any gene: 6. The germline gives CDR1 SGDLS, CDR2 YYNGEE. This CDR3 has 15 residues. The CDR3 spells CASSGQGAGGGELFF. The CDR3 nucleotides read TGTGCCAGCAGCGGACAGGGGGCTGGAGGCGGGGAGCTGTTTTTT.

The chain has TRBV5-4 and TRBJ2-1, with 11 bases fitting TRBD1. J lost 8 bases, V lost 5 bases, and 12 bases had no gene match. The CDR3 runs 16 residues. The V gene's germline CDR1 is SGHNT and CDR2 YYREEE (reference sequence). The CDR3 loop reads CASRSRDRGIKDEQFF. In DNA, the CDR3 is TGTGCCAGCAGGTCCCGGGACAGGGGGATTAAGGATGAGCAGTTCTTC.